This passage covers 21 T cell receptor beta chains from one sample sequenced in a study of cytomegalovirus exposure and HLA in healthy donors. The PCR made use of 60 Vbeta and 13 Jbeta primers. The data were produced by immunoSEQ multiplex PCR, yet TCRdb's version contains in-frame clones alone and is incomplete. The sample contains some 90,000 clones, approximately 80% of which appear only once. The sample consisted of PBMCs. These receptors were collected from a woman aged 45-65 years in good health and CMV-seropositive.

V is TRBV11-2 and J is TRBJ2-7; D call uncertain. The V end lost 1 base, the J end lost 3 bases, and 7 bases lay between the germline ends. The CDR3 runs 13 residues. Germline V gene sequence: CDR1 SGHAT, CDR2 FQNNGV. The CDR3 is CASSLVPGYEQYF. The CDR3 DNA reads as TGTGCCAGCAGCTTAGTCCCGGGCTACGAGCAGTACTTC.

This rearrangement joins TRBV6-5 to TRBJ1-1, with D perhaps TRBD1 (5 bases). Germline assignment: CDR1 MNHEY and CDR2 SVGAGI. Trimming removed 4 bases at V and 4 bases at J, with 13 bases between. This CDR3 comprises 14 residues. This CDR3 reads CASSFRVIGTEAFF. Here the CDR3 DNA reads TGTGCCAGCAGTTTCAGGGTTATCGGCACTGAAGCTTTCTTT.

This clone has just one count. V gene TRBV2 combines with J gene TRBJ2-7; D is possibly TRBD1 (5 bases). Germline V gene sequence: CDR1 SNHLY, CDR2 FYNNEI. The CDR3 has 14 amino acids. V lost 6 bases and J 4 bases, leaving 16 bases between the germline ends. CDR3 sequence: CASSSRTRPYEQYF. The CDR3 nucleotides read TGTGCCAGCAGCTCCCGGACAAGACCATACGAGCAGTACTTC.

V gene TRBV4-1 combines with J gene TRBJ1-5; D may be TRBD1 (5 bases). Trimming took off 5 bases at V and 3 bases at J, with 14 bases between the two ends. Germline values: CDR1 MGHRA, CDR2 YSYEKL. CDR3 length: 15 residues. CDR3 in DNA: TGCGCCAGCAGCTTCCGGGGGGGTGCCAATCAGCCCCAGCATTTT. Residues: CASSFRGGANQPQHF.

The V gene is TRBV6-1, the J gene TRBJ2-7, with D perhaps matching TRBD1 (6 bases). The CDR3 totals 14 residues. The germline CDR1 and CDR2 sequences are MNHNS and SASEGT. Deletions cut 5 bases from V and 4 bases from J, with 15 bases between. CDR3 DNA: TGTGCCAGCAGTAGGGGGACGGCTGATTACGAGCAGTACTTC. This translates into CASSRGTADYEQYF.

This CDR3 is CASSPSRSGNTIYF. The DNA of the CDR3 is TGTGCCAGCAGCCCAAGCCGCTCTGGAAACACCATATATTTT. The chain couples TRBV7-8 to TRBJ1-3; no firm D call. Trimming stripped 5 bases from V and 0 bases from J, with 8 bases between. Germline values: CDR1 SGHVS, CDR2 FQNEAQ. The CDR3 spans 14 residues. The full variable domain, its missing parts supplied by reference TRBV7-8 and TRBJ1-3, is GAGVSQSPRYKVAKRGQDVALRCDPISGHVSLFWYQQALGQGPEFLTYFQNEAQLDKSGLPSDRFFAERPEGSVSTLKIQRTQQEDSAVYLCASSPSRSGNTIYFGEGSWLTVV.

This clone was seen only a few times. The CDR3 DNA reads as TGTGCCAGCAGCTTGGCAAGCGGGACAGGGGGAGGAGGGACTGAAGCTTTCTTT. Its protein product is CASSLASGTGGGGTEAFF. The V call is TRBV11-2, the J call TRBJ1-1, with 11 positions matching TRBD1. Germline CDR1 and CDR2: SGHAT and FQNNGV. There are 18 residues in the CDR3. Losses at the gene ends were 3 bases for V and 5 bases for J; bases not matched to a gene: 14.

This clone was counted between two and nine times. The CDR3 region has the DNA TGTGCCAGCAGGCGCCTCCTTAGCGGGAGGTACAATGAGCAGTTCTTC. It yields the protein CASRRLLSGRYNEQFF. V gene TRBV11-2 combines with J gene TRBJ2-1; 10 nucleotides align to TRBD2. The CDR3 loop spans 16 amino acids. V lost 6 bases to trimming and J lost 4 bases; unmatched junction nucleotides: 9. The germline CDR1 and CDR2 sequences are SGHAT and FQNNGV.

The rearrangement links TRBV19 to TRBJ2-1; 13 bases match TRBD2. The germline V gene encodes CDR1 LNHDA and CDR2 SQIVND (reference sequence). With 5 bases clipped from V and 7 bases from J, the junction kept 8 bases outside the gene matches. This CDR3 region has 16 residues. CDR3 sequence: CASSRLLAGGRNEQFF. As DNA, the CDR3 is TGTGCCAGTAGTCGACTACTAGCGGGGGGGCGAAATGAGCAGTTCTTC. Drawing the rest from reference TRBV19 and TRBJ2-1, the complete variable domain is DGGITQSPKYLFRKEGQNVTLSCEQNLNHDAMYWYRQDPGQGLRLIYYSQIVNDFQKGDIAEGYSVSREKKESFPLTVTSAQKNPTAFYLCASSRLLAGGRNEQFFGPGTRLTVL.

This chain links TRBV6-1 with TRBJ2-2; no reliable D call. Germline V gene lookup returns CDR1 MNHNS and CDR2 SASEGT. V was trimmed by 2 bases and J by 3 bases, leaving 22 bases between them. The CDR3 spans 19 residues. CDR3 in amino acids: CASSERYYAREVYTGELFF. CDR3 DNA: TGTGCCAGCAGTGAAAGGTACTACGCGCGTGAGGTATACACCGGGGAGCTGTTTTTT.

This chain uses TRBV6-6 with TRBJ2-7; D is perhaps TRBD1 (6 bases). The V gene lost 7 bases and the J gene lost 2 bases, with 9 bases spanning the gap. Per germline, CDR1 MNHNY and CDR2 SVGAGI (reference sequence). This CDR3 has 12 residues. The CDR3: CASKGGPYEQYF. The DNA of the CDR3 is TGTGCCAGCAAAGGGGGACCCTACGAGCAGTACTTC.

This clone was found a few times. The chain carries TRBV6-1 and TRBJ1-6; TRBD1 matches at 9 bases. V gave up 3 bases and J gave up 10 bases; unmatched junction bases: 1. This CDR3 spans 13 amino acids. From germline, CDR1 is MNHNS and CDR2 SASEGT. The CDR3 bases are TGTGCCAGCAGTGACGGACAGGGGTCACCCCTCCACTTT. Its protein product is CASSDGQGSPLHF.

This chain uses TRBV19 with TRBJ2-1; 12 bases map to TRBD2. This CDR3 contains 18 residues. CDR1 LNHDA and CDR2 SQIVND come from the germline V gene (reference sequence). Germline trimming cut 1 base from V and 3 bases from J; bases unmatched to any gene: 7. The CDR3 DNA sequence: TGTGCCAGTAGTATAGGGGCTAGCGGGGGGGTTTACTACAATGAGCAGTTCTTC. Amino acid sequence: CASSIGASGGVYYNEQFF. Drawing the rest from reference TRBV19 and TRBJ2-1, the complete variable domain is DGGITQSPKYLFRKEGQNVTLSCEQNLNHDAMYWYRQDPGQGLRLIYYSQIVNDFQKGDIAEGYSVSREKKESFPLTVTSAQKNPTAFYLCASSIGASGGVYYNEQFFGPGTRLTVL.

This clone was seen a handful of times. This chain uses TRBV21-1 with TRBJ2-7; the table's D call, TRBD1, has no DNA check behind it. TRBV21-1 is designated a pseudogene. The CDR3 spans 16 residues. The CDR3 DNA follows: TGTGCCAGCAGCCAGGTGGGACAAATTGGGAACTACGAGCAGTACGTC. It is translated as CASSQVGQIGNYEQYV.

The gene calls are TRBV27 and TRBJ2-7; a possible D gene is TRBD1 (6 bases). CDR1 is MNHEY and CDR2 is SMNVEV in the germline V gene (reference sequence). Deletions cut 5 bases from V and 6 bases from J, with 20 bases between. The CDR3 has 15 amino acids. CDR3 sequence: CASSTWTARGFEQYF. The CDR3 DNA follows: TGTGCCAGCAGTACCTGGACAGCCCGAGGGTTCGAGCAGTACTTC.

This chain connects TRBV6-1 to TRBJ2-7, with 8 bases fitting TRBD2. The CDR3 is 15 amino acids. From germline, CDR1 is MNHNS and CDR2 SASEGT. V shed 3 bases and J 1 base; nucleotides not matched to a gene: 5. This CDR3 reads CASSEHRGRSYEQYV. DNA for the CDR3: TGTGCCAGCAGTGAGCATCGCGGGAGGTCCTACGAGCAGTACGTC.

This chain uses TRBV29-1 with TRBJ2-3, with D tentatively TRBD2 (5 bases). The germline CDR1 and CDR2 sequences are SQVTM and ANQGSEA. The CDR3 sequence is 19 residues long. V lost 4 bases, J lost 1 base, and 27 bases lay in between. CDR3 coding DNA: TGCAGCGTTGCCCGGGGAGTAAGTGGAGGTTCAGCCCGCACAGATACGCAGTATTTT. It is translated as CSVARGVSGGSARTDTQYF.

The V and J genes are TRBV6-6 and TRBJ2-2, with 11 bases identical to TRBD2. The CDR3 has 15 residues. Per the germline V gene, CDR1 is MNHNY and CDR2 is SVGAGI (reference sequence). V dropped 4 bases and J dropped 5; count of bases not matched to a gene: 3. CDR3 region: CASSLAGGQTGELFF. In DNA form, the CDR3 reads TGTGCCAGCAGTTTAGCGGGGGGGCAAACCGGGGAGCTGTTTTTT.

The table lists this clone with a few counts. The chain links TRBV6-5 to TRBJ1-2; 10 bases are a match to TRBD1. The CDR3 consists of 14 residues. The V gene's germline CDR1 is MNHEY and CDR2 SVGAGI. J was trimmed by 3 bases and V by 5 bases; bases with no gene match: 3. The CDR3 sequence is CASSRQGADYGYTF. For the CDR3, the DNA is TGTGCCAGCAGTCGACAGGGGGCTGACTATGGCTACACCTTC.

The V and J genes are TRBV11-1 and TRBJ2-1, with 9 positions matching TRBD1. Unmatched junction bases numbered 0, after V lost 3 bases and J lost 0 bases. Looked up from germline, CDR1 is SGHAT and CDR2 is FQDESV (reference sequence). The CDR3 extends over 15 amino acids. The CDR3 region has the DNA TGTGCCAGCAGCTTGGACAGGGGCTCCTACAATGAGCAGTTCTTC. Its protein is CASSLDRGSYNEQFF.

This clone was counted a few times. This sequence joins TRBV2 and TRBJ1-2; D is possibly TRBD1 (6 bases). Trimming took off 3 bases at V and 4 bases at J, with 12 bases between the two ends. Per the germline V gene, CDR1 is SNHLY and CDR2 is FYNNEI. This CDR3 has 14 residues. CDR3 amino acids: CASSESRGSYGYTF. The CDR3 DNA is TGTGCCAGCAGTGAGAGCAGGGGTAGCTATGGCTACACCTTC.